These 20 T cell receptor beta chains share one sample of origin, sequenced in a study of T cell responses to AZD1222 COVID-19 vaccine. The assay was immunoSEQ multiplex PCR, and TCRdb's table has in-frame clones only and misses some. The sample shows about 29,000 clones, over 90% of them seen only once. Sequencing was performed on peripheral blood, taken on day 0 of AZD1222 vaccination. The receptors here all came from an adult in good health.

The rearrangement links TRBV6-5 to TRBJ2-3; maybe TRBD2 (5 bases). V dropped 7 bases and J dropped 3 bases, with 14 bases sitting between them. Germline V gene sequence: CDR1 MNHEY, CDR2 SVGAGI. The CDR3 spans 14 residues. The chain's CDR3 is CASMYGSGTDTQYF. The CDR3 coding sequence is TGTGCCAGCATGTACGGTTCGGGGACAGATACGCAGTATTTT.

The CDR3 DNA is TGTGCCAGCAGTTTAGGGATTTGGGCTTTCTTT. Its protein product is CASSLGIWAFF. The V gene is TRBV12-3 or TRBV12-4, the J gene TRBJ1-1; D remains ambiguous. V was trimmed by 1 base and J by 11 bases, leaving 8 bases between them. This CDR3 comprises 11 residues.

The chain employs TRBV19 and TRBJ1-2, with no clear D. The CDR3 sequence is 14 residues long. Trimming took 5 bases from V and 2 from J, leaving 12 bases between them. In germline, CDR1 is LNHDA, CDR2 SQIVND (reference sequence). For the CDR3, the DNA is TGTGCCAGTAGTCCGGACGGCTTGAACTATGGCTACACCTTC. Protein sequence: CASSPDGLNYGYTF. The full variable domain, completed using reference TRBV19 and TRBJ1-2, is DGGITQSPKYLFRKEGQNVTLSCEQNLNHDAMYWYRQDPGQGLRLIYYSQIVNDFQKGDIAEGYSVSREKKESFPLTVTSAQKNPTAFYLCASSPDGLNYGYTFGSGTRLTVV.

The chain carries TRBV19 and TRBJ2-1; TRBD2 aligns across 9 bases. With 6 bases clipped from V and 2 bases from J, the junction kept 5 bases outside the gene matches. The CDR3 consists of 15 residues. Germline assignment: CDR1 LNHDA and CDR2 SQIVND (reference sequence). The CDR3 DNA reads TGTGCCAGTAGCCCGAGGACTAGCGCCTACAATGAGCAGTTCTTC. Its translation: CASSPRTSAYNEQFF.

This clone came up a few times. CDR3 nucleotides: TGTGCCAGCAGCTTGGCTAGCGGGGTCACAGATACGCAGTATTTT. Translation: CASSLASGVTDTQYF. The chain recombines TRBV5-5 with TRBJ2-3; 9 bases fit TRBD2. With V trimmed by 0 bases and J by 2 bases, 1 base remained unmatched. The CDR3 is made up of 15 amino acids. CDR1 is SGHKS and CDR2 is YYEKEE in the germline V gene (reference sequence). Filled out from reference TRBV5-5 and TRBJ2-3, the complete variable domain reads DAGVTQSPTHLIKTRGQQVTLRCSPISGHKSVSWYQQVLGQGPQFIFQYYEKEERGRGNFPDRFSARQFPNYSSELNVNALLLGDSALYLCASSLASGVTDTQYFGPGTRLTVL.

This rearrangement joins TRBV9 to TRBJ1-1; the D gene is possibly TRBD1 (5 bases). The CDR3 is 14 amino acids. Trimming pared 3 bases from V and 1 base from J, leaving 10 bases between. The germline CDR1 and CDR2 sequences are SGDLS and YYNGEE. The CDR3 region is CASSGGTGNTEAFF. The CDR3 coding sequence is TGTGCCAGCAGCGGAGGGACGGGGAACACTGAAGCTTTCTTT.

The chain joins TRBV7-2 to TRBJ2-7; TRBD2 is a possible D gene (6 bases). CDR3 length: 14 amino acids. V was pared by 3 bases and J by 2 bases, with 11 bases between. Germline CDR1 is SGHTA and CDR2 is FQGNSA. The CDR3 region has the DNA TGTGCCAGCAGCTTGATGGACTACCCCTACGAGCAGTACTTC. Protein product: CASSLMDYPYEQYF.

The chain recombines TRBV11-2 with TRBJ1-2; TRBD1 is a possible D gene (6 bases). This CDR3 has 12 residues. V gave up 3 bases and J gave up 8 bases, with 10 bases separating them. Germline V gives CDR1 SGHAT, CDR2 FQNNGV. Here the CDR3 reads CASSLQGKGYTF. CDR3 DNA: TGTGCCAGCAGCTTGCAGGGGAAAGGCTACACCTTC. The full variable domain, completed using reference TRBV11-2 and TRBJ1-2, is EAGVAQSPRYKIIEKRQSVAFWCNPISGHATLYWYQQILGQGPKLLIQFQNNGVVDDSQLPKDRFSAERLKGVDSTLKIQPAKLEDSAVYLCASSLQGKGYTFGSGTRLTVV.

The rearrangement uses TRBV7-2 and TRBJ2-2; possible D gene TRBD1, 6 bases. From germline, CDR1 is SGHTA and CDR2 FQGNSA. The V and J ends lost 6 bases and 1 base respectively, with 12 bases between them. The CDR3 has 15 residues. The CDR3 is CASRVRTVNTGELFF. The CDR3 DNA sequence: TGTGCCAGCAGGGTGCGGACAGTGAACACCGGGGAGCTGTTTTTT. The variable domain in full, completed from reference TRBV7-2 and TRBJ2-2, reads GAGVSQSPSNKVTEKGKDVELRCDPISGHTALYWYRQSLGQGLEFLIYFQGNSAPDKSGLPSDRFSAERTGGSVSTLTIQRTQQEDSAVYLCASRVRTVNTGELFFGEGSRLTVL.

J is TRBJ2-5 and V is TRBV7-2; 7 bases match TRBD1. Germline CDR1 SGHTA, CDR2 FQGNSA. The CDR3 has 13 amino acids. V was clipped by 3 bases and J by 9 bases; unmatched bases: 7. CDR3 sequence: CASSFETQGAQYF. The DNA of the CDR3 is TGTGCCAGCAGCTTCGAAACCCAGGGGGCCCAGTACTTC.

V usage is TRBV18 and J usage is TRBJ1-4; 8 bases match TRBD1. Germline V gene data show CDR1 as KGHSH and CDR2 as LQKENI. This CDR3 is built from 14 residues. V was pared by 3 bases and J by 10 bases, with 7 bases of the junction left unmatched. The CDR3 DNA follows: TGTGCCAGCTCACCCGGACAGGGCTTTTCAAAACTGTTTTTT. This gives the protein CASSPGQGFSKLFF. The full variable domain, in which reference TRBV18 and TRBJ1-4 provide the parts outside the CDR3, is NAGVMQNPRHLVRRRGQEARLRCSPMKGHSHVYWYRQLPEEGLKFMVYLQKENIIDESGMPKERFSAEFPKEGPSILRIQQVVRGDSAAYFCASSPGQGFSKLFFGSGTQLSVL.

For the CDR3, the DNA is TGTGCCAGCAGCCAAGATCTCGACGGCGGACCCTACGAGCAGTACTTC. Protein: CASSQDLDGGPYEQYF. This chain connects TRBV4-2 to TRBJ2-7; no firm D call. Germline assignment: CDR1 LGHNA and CDR2 YNFKEQ. The CDR3 has 16 residues. V lost 0 bases and J 2 bases, leaving 14 bases between the germline ends.

J is TRBJ2-2 and V is TRBV5-1; no reliable D call. V was clipped by 2 bases and J by 2 bases, with 13 bases between them. The CDR3 has 16 amino acids. Germline-derived CDR1 and CDR2 are SGHRS and YFSETQ. CDR3 DNA sequence: TGCGCCAGCAGCTTTGCCCGCGCGGTTAACACCGGGGAGCTGTTTTTT. This encodes CASSFARAVNTGELFF. The whole variable domain, remainder taken from reference TRBV5-1 and TRBJ2-2, is KAGVTQTPRYLIKTRGQQVTLSCSPISGHRSVSWYQQTPGQGLQFLFEYFSETQRNKGNFPGRFSGRQFSNSRSEMNVSTLELGDSALYLCASSFARAVNTGELFFGEGSRLTVL.

The V call is TRBV24-1, the J call TRBJ2-2; 13 bases match TRBD2. The V segment lost 7 bases and the J segment 5 bases; nucleotides outside the gene matches: 6. This CDR3 region has 16 residues. The germline gives CDR1 KGHDR, CDR2 SFDVKD. The CDR3 coding sequence is TGTGCCACCAGCGACACACTAGCGGGAGGGACCGGGGAGCTGTTTTTT. This codes for CATSDTLAGGTGELFF.

The V and J genes are TRBV6-2 or TRBV6-3 and TRBJ1-1; maybe TRBD1 (6 bases). V lost 5 bases and J lost 3, with 13 bases in between. The CDR3 extends over 14 amino acids. Germline-derived CDR1 and CDR2 are MNHEY and SVGEGT. The CDR3 here is CASSLTGRDTEAFF. CDR3 DNA: TGTGCCAGCAGTCTTACAGGGCGGGACACTGAAGCTTTCTTT.

The chain carries TRBV7-2 and TRBJ1-1, with TRBD1 as a possible D gene (5 bases). Germline assignment: CDR1 SGHTA and CDR2 FQGNSA. The V end was cut by 4 bases, the J end by 5 bases, with 11 bases between. This CDR3 comprises 13 residues. CDR3 in amino acids: CASSWQGMTEAFF. CDR3 in DNA: TGTGCCAGCAGCTGGCAGGGTATGACTGAAGCTTTCTTT.

The gene calls are TRBV10-2 and TRBJ1-1; unclear D gene. CDR1 and CDR2 from the germline V gene are WSHSY and SAAADI. This CDR3 spans 13 amino acids. V lost 0 bases, J lost 1 base, and 3 bases lay in between. Here the CDR3 reads CASSESPNTEAFF. DNA of the CDR3: TGCGCCAGCAGTGAGTCACCGAACACTGAAGCTTTCTTT.

The chain is built from TRBV6-5 and TRBJ2-7, with D possibly TRBD1 on 5 matching bases. The ends were cut back, 7 bases at V and 0 bases at J, with 10 bases in the middle. This CDR3 has 13 amino acids. The germline gives CDR1 MNHEY, CDR2 SVGAGI. CDR3 nucleotide sequence: TGTGCCAGCAAGGGGAAAAGCTCCTACGAGCAGTACTTC. It is translated as CASKGKSSYEQYF.

The chain recombines TRBV10-3 with TRBJ2-7, with D perhaps matching TRBD2 (5 bases). V was trimmed by 0 bases and J by 0 bases, leaving 12 bases between them. Germline-derived CDR1 and CDR2 are ENHRY and SYGVKD. The CDR3 sequence is 16 residues long. Here the CDR3 reads CAISESTRGSSYEQYF. The CDR3 DNA reads TGTGCCATCAGTGAGTCGACTCGGGGAAGCTCCTACGAGCAGTACTTC.

This clone was seen just once. V is TRBV25-1 and J is TRBJ2-2; a weak D match, TRBD1 (6 bases). With 3 bases removed from V and 3 bases from J, the gap between germline ends came to 8 bases. From germline, CDR1 is MGHDK and CDR2 SYGVNS. The CDR3 covers 14 residues. In DNA, the CDR3 is TGTGCCAGCAGTGACAGGGGCGACACCGGGGAGCTGTTTTTT. The encoded protein is CASSDRGDTGELFF.